This T cell receptor beta chain was captured in a study of blood T cell repertoires in COVID-19. Study as a whole: COVID-19 samples collected from the United States, Italy and Spain covered acute and convalescent phases. T cells, B-cell-depleted T cells, or PBMCs supplied cDNA or gDNA.

In the original analysis: Nucleated cell number was recorded as an estimate derived from reference gene primer amplification. TCRdb's table, derived via immunoSEQ multiplex PCR, lists solely in-frame clones and lacks some. For V, J and clone size, that table is used; D and trimming come from the DNA. The top ten hold roughly 10% of the sample, which has approximately 170,000 clones, 75% to 85% seen once. V lost 1 base, J lost 7 bases, and 13 bases stayed unmatched. The CDR3 totals 18 residues. Germline CDR1 and CDR2: LGHDT and YNNKEL (reference sequence). Sequencing was carried out using peripheral blood. V and J are TRBV3-1 (or the pseudogene TRBV3-2) and TRBJ1-4; 9 positions agree with TRBD1. The source of this sequence is a human donor in a cohort sampled during active COVID-19. DNA for the CDR3: TGTGCCAGCAGCCAAGGAGGGGTTATGGGACAGGGTACTGAAAAACTGTTTTTT. Amino acids: CASSQGGVMGQGTEKLFF.